The T cell receptor beta chain described here comes from a study of T cells in Graves' hyperthyroidism and ophthalmopathy (dated by TCRdb to between 2019 and 2020). Turning to the overall study: Peripheral blood samples were taken at the time of initial diagnosis, prior to any treatment. A discovery cohort of around 98 patients, roughly 45 with Graves' ophthalmopathy and approximately 55 with stable Graves' hyperthyroidism, was used to find distinguishing TCR V-J signatures. Whether ophthalmopathy could be predicted prospectively was tested in an independent validation cohort made up of about 20 hyperthyroidism patients plus 17 patients who later progressed to ophthalmopathy. For training and testing, the 100 patients in the discovery cohort were randomly divided in a 7:3 ratio. In more than 5 Graves' hyperthyroidism patients, the study also compared T-cell repertoires from thyroid tissue with T-cell repertoires from blood. After sampling, hyperthyroidism patients received methimazole starting at 30 mg daily, and ophthalmopathy patients received high-dose intravenous methylprednisolone. According to the paper, TCR Vbeta CDR3 sequencing was carried out on 135 peripheral blood samples, which came from 40 to 45 ophthalmopathy, around 74 hyperthyroidism and 17 progressor patients.

Overall study outcomes, separate from this receptor: Sample size was not statistically predetermined, and blinding of investigators to group allocation was not performed. Ophthalmopathy was separated from stable hyperthyroidism by a 13 V-J signature model, with 85% to 90% sensitivity and 81% to 82% specificity obtained in cross-validation and 80%/75% obtained in testing. Blood samples also contained most of the expanded thyroid clonotypes (frequency above 0.001), which suggests that blood repertoires may reflect thyroid immune responses. In validation, the model predicted progression to ophthalmopathy a median of around 6.5 months before onset, with over 60% sensitivity and 72.22% specificity.

Stable Graves' hyperthyroidism was defined as no progression to ophthalmopathy during 18 months of follow-up. The hyperthyroidism patients were between 18 and 65 years old and newly diagnosed, with a disease duration of less than 2 months. Any patient with an uncontrolled infection, another autoimmune disease, pregnancy or lactation was excluded. Diagnoses were established on the basis of clinical symptoms, serum thyroxine and TRAb, thyroid ultrasound, and orbital computed tomography. Ficoll-Paque density gradient centrifugation was used to isolate PBMCs from around 10 ml of fresh peripheral blood. Total RNA was extracted with Trizol reagent, and quality was checked on an Agilent 2100 Bioanalyzer. Trimmed from V: 5 bases; trimmed from J: 9 bases; junction bases lacking a gene match: 9. Counted from cysteine to phenylalanine, this CDR3 has 14 amino acids. CDR3 DNA is the only sequence kept; it has 42 bases, read in frame from the first base. Based on the germline V gene, the CDR1 and CDR2 sequences are SGHVS and FQNEAQ.

The TCR beta CDR3 regions were amplified from RNA transcripts. A first-round RT-PCR of the TCR CDR3 used the HTBI primer set with the Qiagen OneStep RT-PCR kit. Libraries were constructed in a second round of multiplex PCR, after which size selection and purification were carried out. Paired-end sequencing of the libraries was performed with 100 bp reads on an Illumina HiSeq2000. The authors' analysis ran thus. SOAPnuke was used to process the raw data, throwing out any read that contained adapters or uncalled bases, had a mean Phred below 15, or lacked an exact constant-primer or identifier match. High-quality paired reads were merged with COPE v1.2.5, and unique nucleotide sequences were defined as clonotypes. Clonotypes were aligned to IMGT TRBV, TRBD and TRBJ reference segments using MiTCR v1.1. Analysis was restricted to V-J combinations with a frequency above 0.0001, which covered roughly 99% of repertoires. A TCS score was defined as the ratio of F50 (clonal expansion) to E x V (chaos), with BLOSUM62-based TCRdist applied between CDR3 peptides within each V-J. Welch's t-statistics and random forest reduced around 520 V-J features to about 12, which were used in a naive Bayes classifier (R e1071). TCRdb itself trimmed the public reads at Q25 with fastp, ran MiXCR and retained productive beta chains. Rows with a matching CDR3 protein are joined into one entry that keeps the most common DNA and genes. It is TCRdb's table, rather than the study itself, that gives the V and J calls and clone size. Recorded for this sample are hundreds of thousands of distinct CDR3 sequences; around 13% of them occurred a single time. Of the sample, 10% is held by the ten largest clones.

The sample holds a few counts of this clonotype. Its binding antigen is unknown. There are no base qualities to consult, and no much larger clone falls within one base. In this chain, TRBV7-8 is recombined with TRBJ2-7; TRBD2 matches 11 bases in the middle. Sequencing was carried out using blood. The TCR was taken from a woman aged 18-35 years with Graves' hyperthyroidism. The nucleotide sequence reads TGTGCCAGCAGCCCGACTAGCGGGACTCAGGGGCAGTACTTC. Its protein product is CASSPTSGTQGQYF.